Below are 14 T cell receptor beta chains sequenced from a single sample in a study of CD8+ T cells in alopecia areata. Sequencing used cDNA as its template, made by extracting RNA and reverse transcribing it. Produced via immunoSEQ multiplex PCR; TCRdb's table is partial and in-frame only. The sample records 200,000 or so clones, more than 45% being singletons. Stated treatment: oral pan-JAK inhibitor, 5-10 mg twice daily. Sequenced here: CD4+ T cells sorted from blood, sampled at week 24, from a patient treated with tofacitinib. These receptors were taken from a human donor with alopecia areata.

The chain couples TRBV30 to TRBJ2-5, with TRBD1 identical over 9 bases. The germline V gene has CDR1 GTSNPN and CDR2 SVGIG (reference sequence). The CDR3 contains 12 residues. The J segment lost 6 bases and the V segment lost 6 bases, leaving 5 bases of the junction unmatched. CDR3 DNA sequence: TGTGCCTGCGGACAGGGGAGGAAGACCCAGTACTTC. Protein sequence: CACGQGRKTQYF.

Turning to this clone: Other DNA variants within this sample encode the same CDR3. The chain employs TRBV5-1 and TRBJ2-5; no firm D call. The V end lost 1 base, the J end lost 1 base, and 5 bases lay between the germline ends. Germline CDR1 SGHRS, CDR2 YFSETQ. The CDR3 runs to 13 residues. The CDR3, as DNA: TGCGCCAGCAGCTTGTCAGGCCAAGAGACCCAGTACTTC. It translates to CASSLSGQETQYF.

The V gene is TRBV9, the J gene TRBJ2-1; unclear D gene. The CDR3 is made up of 15 amino acids. The germline V gene has CDR1 SGDLS and CDR2 YYNGEE. V was clipped by 0 bases and J by 7 bases, with 14 bases between them. The CDR3 sequence: CASSVDPRLGNEQFF. The CDR3 coding sequence is TGTGCCAGCAGCGTAGATCCTCGGTTGGGGAATGAGCAGTTCTTC.

This chain links TRBV2 with TRBJ2-5, with 7 bases lining up with TRBD1. The trim removed 7 bases at V and 5 bases at J, leaving 7 bases unmatched. This CDR3 region has 13 residues. The germline CDR1 and CDR2 sequences are SNHLY and FYNNEI. The CDR3 reads CASITDRAETQYF. The CDR3 coding sequence is TGTGCCAGCATCACCGACAGGGCGGAGACCCAGTACTTC.

This clone was picked up a small number of times. This chain links TRBV5-1 with TRBJ2-7; 8 nucleotides align to TRBD2. V lost 2 bases, J lost 4 bases, and 14 bases stayed unmatched. The CDR3 extends over 17 amino acids. The V gene's germline CDR1 is SGHRS and CDR2 YFSETQ. CDR3 sequence: CASSFSAGEGRKYEQYF. The CDR3 DNA sequence: TGCGCCAGCAGCTTCTCAGCGGGGGAGGGCCGGAAATACGAGCAGTACTTC.

The chain employs TRBV5-1 and TRBJ2-3; D might be TRBD1 (5 bases). Germline CDR1 reads SGHRS; CDR2 reads YFSETQ. Trimming removed 2 bases at V and 2 bases at J, with 12 bases between. The CDR3 spans 15 residues. In DNA form, the CDR3 reads TGCGCCAGCAGCTTAGCAGGGTGGATCACAGATACGCAGTATTTT. The encoded protein is CASSLAGWITDTQYF.

This clone was observed many times. This sequence joins TRBV25-1 and TRBJ2-3; D is unclear. This CDR3 spans 13 amino acids. CDR1 and CDR2 (germline): MGHDK, SYGVNS. The V gene lost 1 base and the J gene lost 2 bases, with 4 bases spanning the gap. The CDR3 here is CASSESPTDTQYF. Written as DNA, the CDR3 is TGTGCCAGCAGTGAATCGCCCACAGATACGCAGTATTTT.

The rearrangement joins TRBV7-2 to TRBJ2-7; 10 bases match TRBD1. Germline CDR1 and CDR2: SGHTA and FQGNSA. The CDR3 totals 15 residues. The J segment lost 6 bases and the V segment lost 5 bases, leaving 10 bases of the junction unmatched. The CDR3 reads CASSRRAGTGAEQYF. In nucleotides, the CDR3 is TGTGCCAGCAGCCGACGCGCCGGGACAGGGGCCGAGCAGTACTTC.

This clone was picked up one time. The CDR3 bases are TGTGCCAGCAGCTTAGCGCGGGCGACAGAGAACACTGAAGCTTTCTTT. Translation gives CASSLARATENTEAFF. The chain recombines TRBV7-8 with TRBJ1-1, with D perhaps matching TRBD1 (5 bases). The V end lost 0 bases, the J end lost 1 base, and 12 bases lay between the germline ends. Per the germline V gene, CDR1 is SGHVS and CDR2 is FQNEAQ. The CDR3 covers 16 residues.

The J gene is TRBJ1-3, the V gene TRBV7-9, with a tentative D call TRBD1 (5 bases). The CDR3 extends over 14 amino acids. V lost 2 bases and J lost 4, with 9 bases in between. CDR1 SEHNR and CDR2 FQNEAQ come from the germline V gene (reference sequence). CDR3: CASSLNRDGNTIYF. The CDR3 bases are TGTGCCAGCAGCTTAAATCGGGACGGAAACACCATATATTTT. Filled out from reference TRBV7-9 and TRBJ1-3, the complete variable domain reads DTGVSQNPRHKITKRGQNVTFRCDPISEHNRLYWYRQTLGQGPEFLTYFQNEAQLEKSRLLSDRFSAERPKGSFSTLEIQRTEQGDSAMYLCASSLNRDGNTIYFGEGSWLTVV.

The chain employs TRBV6-6 and TRBJ2-2; no definite D call. Germline V lookup: CDR1 MNHNY, CDR2 SVGAGI (reference sequence). The length of the CDR3 is 13 residues. V lost 2 bases, J lost 7 bases, and 8 bases lay in between. CDR3 sequence: CASSYGVGGELFF. Written as DNA, the CDR3 is TGTGCCAGCAGTTACGGAGTGGGCGGGGAGCTGTTTTTT.

The chain links TRBV29-1 to TRBJ2-2, with D possibly being TRBD1 or TRBD2 (5 bases each). Germline loops: CDR1 SQVTM, CDR2 ANQGSEA. CDR3 length equals 15 residues. The ends were cut back, 7 bases at V and 1 base at J, with 16 bases in the middle. This CDR3 is CSAIPGTVNTGELFF. Here the CDR3 DNA reads TGCAGCGCGATCCCGGGGACGGTGAACACCGGGGAGCTGTTTTTT.

The rearrangement links TRBV7-2 to TRBJ2-5, with 7 bases lining up with TRBD1. The CDR3 sequence is 14 residues long. With V trimmed by 7 bases and J by 5 bases, 10 bases remained unmatched. The germline V gene encodes CDR1 SGHTA and CDR2 FQGNSA. The CDR3 here is CASTRRGGGETQYF. The DNA of the CDR3 is TGTGCCAGCACCCGGAGAGGGGGCGGTGAGACCCAGTACTTC.

This clone showed up just a few times. The CDR3, as DNA: TGTGCCAGCAGCCAAGGGGCTAGCGGGCCAAATAATGAGCAGTTCTTC. It yields the protein CASSQGASGPNNEQFF. The genes are TRBV4-2 and TRBJ2-1; 8 bases match TRBD2. The CDR3 consists of 16 residues. Germline CDR1 is LGHNA and CDR2 is YNFKEQ. V shed 1 base, J shed 7 bases, and the junction held 9 bases outside the gene matches.